The 6 T cell receptor beta chains reported below all come from one sample, sequenced in a study of cytomegalovirus exposure and HLA in healthy donors. 13 Jbeta primers and 60 Vbeta primers were used for the PCR. Some clones are missing from TCRdb's copy, which holds only in-frame ones; the method was immunoSEQ multiplex PCR. Among more than 150,000 clones, approximately 85% were seen once, and the ten largest hold about 9.3%. Sequenced sample: PBMCs. The receptors originated from a man between 18 and 29 years old in good health and CMV-seropositive.

The CDR3 protein is CASRRSSGNTIYF. The CDR3 nucleotides are TGTGCCAGCAGGCGGAGCTCTGGAAACACCATATATTTT. The chain couples TRBV2 to TRBJ1-3; unclear D gene. Trimming removed 6 bases from V and 0 bases from J, with 6 bases in between. The germline V gene has CDR1 SNHLY and CDR2 FYNNEI. The CDR3 has 13 residues.

In this sample, this clone turned up once. The rearrangement joins TRBV5-6 to TRBJ1-2, with D hard to call. CDR1 and CDR2 (germline): SGHDT, YYEEEE. Trimming left V 2 bases short and J 3 bases short, with 8 bases between. The CDR3 is made up of 13 amino acids. The CDR3 DNA reads TGTGCCAGCAGCTTCCCCGGGTACTATGGCTACACCTTC. It yields the protein CASSFPGYYGYTF. Filled out from reference TRBV5-6 and TRBJ1-2, the complete variable domain reads DAGVTQSPTHLIKTRGQQVTLRCSPKSGHDTVSWYQQALGQGPQFIFQYYEEEERQRGNFPDRFSGHQFPNYSSELNVNALLLGDSALYLCASSFPGYYGYTFGSGTRLTVV.

The chain employs TRBV7-2 and TRBJ1-1; perhaps TRBD1 as D (5 bases). The CDR3 loop spans 15 amino acids. Germline V CDR1 and CDR2: SGHTA, FQGNSA. V was pared by 2 bases and J by 5 bases, with 15 bases between. The chain's CDR3 is CASSLRGAAGTEAFF. The CDR3 nucleotides are TGTGCCAGCAGCTTAAGAGGGGCGGCGGGAACTGAAGCTTTCTTT.

The V gene is TRBV6-1, the J gene TRBJ2-5; tentative D call: TRBD2 (5 bases). The V end was cut by 1 base, the J end by 1 base, with 7 bases between. Germline CDR1 is MNHNS and CDR2 is SASEGT. CDR3 size: 14 residues. The CDR3 spells CASSEGTPQETQYF. CDR3 bases: TGTGCCAGCAGTGAAGGGACTCCCCAAGAGACCCAGTACTTC.

CDR3 protein: CASSTQGKETQYF. CDR3 nucleotides: TGTGCCAGTAGTACACAGGGGAAAGAGACCCAGTACTTC. The rearrangement uses TRBV19 and TRBJ2-5; 7 bases map to TRBD1. V lost 4 bases, J lost 3 bases, and 2 bases stayed unmatched. This CDR3 is 13 amino acids long. Germline CDR1 and CDR2: LNHDA and SQIVND (reference sequence).

The chain joins TRBV4-3 to TRBJ2-1; 10 nucleotides match TRBD2. The CDR3 has 15 amino acids. The trim removed 2 bases at V and 7 bases at J, leaving 5 bases unmatched. Germline V gene data show CDR1 as LGHNA and CDR2 as YSLEER. The CDR3 coding sequence is TGCGCCAGCAGCCAAAATAGCGGGGGGCCGAATGAGCAGTTCTTC. Translating gives CASSQNSGGPNEQFF.